This T cell receptor (beta chain) was sequenced in a study of cytotoxic CD8 clonotypes in ibrutinib-treated CLL. Germline V lookup: CDR1 SGHTA, CDR2 FQGNSA. Trimming cost V 4 bases and J 6 bases, with 12 bases left between them. This CDR3 has 13 amino acids. The assay was immunoSEQ multiplex PCR, and TCRdb's table has in-frame clones only and misses some. This table has about 14,000 clones, 55% to 70% appearing once. The source of this sequence is a human donor with chronic lymphocytic leukemia. Sequenced material: PBMCs, taken before ibrutinib treatment. The chain uses TRBV7-2 and TRBJ1-1, with D hard to call. DNA for the CDR3: TGTGCCAGCAGCTCATTAACCTGGCCTGAAGCTTTCTTT. Translating it yields CASSSLTWPEAFF.